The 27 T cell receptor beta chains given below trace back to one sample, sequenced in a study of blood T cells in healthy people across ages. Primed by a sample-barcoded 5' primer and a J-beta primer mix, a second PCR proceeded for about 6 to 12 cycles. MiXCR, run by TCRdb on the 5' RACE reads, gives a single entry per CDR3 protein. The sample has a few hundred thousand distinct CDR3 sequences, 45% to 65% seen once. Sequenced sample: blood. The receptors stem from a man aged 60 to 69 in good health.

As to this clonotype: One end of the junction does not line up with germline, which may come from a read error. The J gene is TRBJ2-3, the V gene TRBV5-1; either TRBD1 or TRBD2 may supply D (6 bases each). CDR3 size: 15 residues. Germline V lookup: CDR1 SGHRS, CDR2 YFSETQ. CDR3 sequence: CASSLRGVGTDTQYF. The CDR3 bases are TGTGCCAGCAGTTTAAGGGGGGTTGGCACAGATACGCAGTATTTT.

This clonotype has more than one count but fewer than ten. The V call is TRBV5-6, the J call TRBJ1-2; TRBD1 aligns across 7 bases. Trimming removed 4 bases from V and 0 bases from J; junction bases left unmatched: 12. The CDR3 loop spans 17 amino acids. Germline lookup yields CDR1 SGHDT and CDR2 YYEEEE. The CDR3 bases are TGTGCCAGCAGCCCAGGAGGGACAGCGGACACTAACTATGGCTACACCTTC. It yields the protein CASSPGGTADTNYGYTF.

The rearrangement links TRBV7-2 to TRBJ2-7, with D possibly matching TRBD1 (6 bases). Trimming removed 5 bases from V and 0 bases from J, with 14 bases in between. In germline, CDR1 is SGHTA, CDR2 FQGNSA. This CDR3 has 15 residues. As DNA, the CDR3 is TGTGCCAGCAGCGGTGACAGGTTCTTCTCCTACGAGCAGTACTTC. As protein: CASSGDRFFSYEQYF.

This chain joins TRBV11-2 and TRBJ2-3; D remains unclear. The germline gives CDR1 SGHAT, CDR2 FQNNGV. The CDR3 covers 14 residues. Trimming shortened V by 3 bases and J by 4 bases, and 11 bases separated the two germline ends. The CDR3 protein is CASSFDRYADTQYF. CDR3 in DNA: TGTGCCAGCAGCTTCGATCGTTACGCAGATACGCAGTATTTT.

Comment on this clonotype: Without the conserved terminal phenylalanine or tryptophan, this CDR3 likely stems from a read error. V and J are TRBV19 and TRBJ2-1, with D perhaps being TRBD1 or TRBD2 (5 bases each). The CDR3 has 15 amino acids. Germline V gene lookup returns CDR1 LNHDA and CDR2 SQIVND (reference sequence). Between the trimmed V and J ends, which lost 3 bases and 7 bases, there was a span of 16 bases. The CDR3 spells CASSMAGTHGNEQFS. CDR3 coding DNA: TGTGCCAGTAGTATGGCCGGGACCCATGGGAATGAGCAGTTCTCC.

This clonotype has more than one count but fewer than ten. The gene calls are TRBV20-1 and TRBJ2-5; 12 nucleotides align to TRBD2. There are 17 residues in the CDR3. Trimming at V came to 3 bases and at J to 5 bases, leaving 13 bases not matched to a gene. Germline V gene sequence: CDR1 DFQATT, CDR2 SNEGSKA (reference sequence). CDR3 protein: CSASLRRLAGVGETQYF. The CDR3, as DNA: TGCAGTGCTAGCCTCCGGAGACTAGCGGGAGTAGGGGAGACCCAGTACTTC.

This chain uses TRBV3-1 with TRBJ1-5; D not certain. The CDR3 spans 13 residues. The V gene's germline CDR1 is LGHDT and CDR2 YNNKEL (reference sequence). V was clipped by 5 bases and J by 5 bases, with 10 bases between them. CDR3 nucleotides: TGTGCCAGCAGCGAAGCCCCCCATCAGCCCCAGCATTTT. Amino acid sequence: CASSEAPHQPQHF.

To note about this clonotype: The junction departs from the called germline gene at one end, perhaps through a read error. The DNA of the CDR3 is TGCGGTGCCCACACAGGGCTCTATAATTCACCCCTCCACTTT. Its protein is CGAHTGLYNSPLHF. This chain connects TRBV20-1 to TRBJ1-6; the D gene is possibly TRBD1 (6 bases). This CDR3 spans 14 amino acids. The germline CDR1 and CDR2 sequences are DFQATT and SNEGSKA (reference sequence).

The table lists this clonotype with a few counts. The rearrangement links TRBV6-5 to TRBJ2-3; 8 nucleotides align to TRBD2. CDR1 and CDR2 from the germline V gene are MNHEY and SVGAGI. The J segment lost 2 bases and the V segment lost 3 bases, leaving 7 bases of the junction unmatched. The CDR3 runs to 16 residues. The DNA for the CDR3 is TGTGCCAGCAGTTATGGGGTAGCGGGGTACACAGATACGCAGTATTTT. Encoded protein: CASSYGVAGYTDTQYF.

CDR3 in DNA: TGCAGCGTTGGGCCAAACCCCAGCCTTCCCACAGATACGCAGTTCTTC. Translated, it gives CSVGPNPSLPTDTQFF. The chain uses TRBV29-1 and TRBJ2-1, with unresolved D. The CDR3 consists of 16 residues. Trimming removed 4 bases at V and 12 bases at J, with 28 bases between. The germline V gene has CDR1 SQVTM and CDR2 ANQGSEA.

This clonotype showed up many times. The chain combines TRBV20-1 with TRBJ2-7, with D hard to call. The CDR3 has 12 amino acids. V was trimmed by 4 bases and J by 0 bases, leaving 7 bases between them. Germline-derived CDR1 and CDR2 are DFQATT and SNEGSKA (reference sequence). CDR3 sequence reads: CSATRSSYEQYF. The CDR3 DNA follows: TGCAGTGCTACTAGAAGCTCCTACGAGCAGTACTTC.

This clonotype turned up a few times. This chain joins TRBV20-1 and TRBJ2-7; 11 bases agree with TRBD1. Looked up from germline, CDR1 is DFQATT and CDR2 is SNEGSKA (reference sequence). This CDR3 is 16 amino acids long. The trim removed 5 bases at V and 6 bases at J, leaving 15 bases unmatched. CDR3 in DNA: TGCAGTGCTCCGATTCCAACCGGGACAGGGGGGACCGAGCAGTACTTC. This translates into CSAPIPTGTGGTEQYF.

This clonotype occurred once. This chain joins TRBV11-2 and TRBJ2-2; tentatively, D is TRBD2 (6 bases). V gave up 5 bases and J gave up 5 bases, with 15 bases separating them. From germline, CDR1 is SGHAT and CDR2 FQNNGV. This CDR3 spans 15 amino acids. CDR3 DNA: TGTGCCAGCAGCACGAGGGGACTTCTGACCGGGGAGCTGTTTTTT. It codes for CASSTRGLLTGELFF.

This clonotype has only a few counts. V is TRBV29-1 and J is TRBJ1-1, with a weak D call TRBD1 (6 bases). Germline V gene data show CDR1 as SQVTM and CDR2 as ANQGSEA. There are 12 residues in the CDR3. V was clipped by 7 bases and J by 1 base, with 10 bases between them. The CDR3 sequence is CSGRTANTEAFF. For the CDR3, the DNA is TGCAGCGGACGGACAGCGAACACTGAAGCTTTCTTT.

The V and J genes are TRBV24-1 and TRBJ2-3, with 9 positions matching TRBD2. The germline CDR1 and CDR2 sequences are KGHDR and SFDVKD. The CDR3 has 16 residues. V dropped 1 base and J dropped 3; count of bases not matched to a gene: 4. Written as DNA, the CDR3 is TGTGCCACCAGTGATTTTGGCAGCGGGAGGACAGATACGCAGTATTTT. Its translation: CATSDFGSGRTDTQYF.

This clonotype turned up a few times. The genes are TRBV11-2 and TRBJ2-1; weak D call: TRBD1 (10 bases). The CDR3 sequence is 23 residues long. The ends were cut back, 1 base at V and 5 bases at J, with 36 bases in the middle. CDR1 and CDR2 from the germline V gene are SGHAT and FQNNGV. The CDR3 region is CASSLGVTGGAPVIAGEHNEQFF. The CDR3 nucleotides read TGTGCCAGCAGCTTAGGGGTGACAGGGGGCGCCCCGGTGATAGCGGGAGAACACAATGAGCAGTTCTTC.

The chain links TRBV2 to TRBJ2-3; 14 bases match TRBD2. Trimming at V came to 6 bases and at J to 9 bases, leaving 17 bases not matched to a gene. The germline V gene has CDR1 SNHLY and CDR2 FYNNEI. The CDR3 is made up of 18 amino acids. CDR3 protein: CASRPPKGLAGAIATQYF. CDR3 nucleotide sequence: TGTGCCAGCAGACCCCCAAAGGGACTAGCGGGAGCAATCGCGACGCAGTATTTT.

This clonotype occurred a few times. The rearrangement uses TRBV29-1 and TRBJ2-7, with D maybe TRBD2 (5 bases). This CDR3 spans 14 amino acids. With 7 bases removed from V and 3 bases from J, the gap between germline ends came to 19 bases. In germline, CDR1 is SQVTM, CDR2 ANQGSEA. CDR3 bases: TGCAGCGCCGGAGGACTCGGAATTAGCTACGAGCAGTACTTC. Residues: CSAGGLGISYEQYF.

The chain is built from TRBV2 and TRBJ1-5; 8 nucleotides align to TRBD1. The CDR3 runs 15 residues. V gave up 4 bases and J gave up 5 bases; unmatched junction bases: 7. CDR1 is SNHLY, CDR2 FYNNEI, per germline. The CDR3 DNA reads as TGTGCCAGCAGTGTAAGACAGGGGAAGGATCAGCCCCAGCATTTT. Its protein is CASSVRQGKDQPQHF.

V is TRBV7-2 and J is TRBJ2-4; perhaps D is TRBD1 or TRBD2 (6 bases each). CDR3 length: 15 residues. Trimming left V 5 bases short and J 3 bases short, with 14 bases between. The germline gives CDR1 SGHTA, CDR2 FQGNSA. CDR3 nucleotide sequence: TGTGCCAGCAGCCGAGGGGGGTCGGTCAAAAACATTCAGTACTTC. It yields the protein CASSRGGSVKNIQYF.

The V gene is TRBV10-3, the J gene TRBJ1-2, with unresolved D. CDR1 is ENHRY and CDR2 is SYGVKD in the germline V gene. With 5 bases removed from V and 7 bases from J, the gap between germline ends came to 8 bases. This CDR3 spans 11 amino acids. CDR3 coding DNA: TGTGCCATCAGTAAGGGAGGTGGCTACACCTTC. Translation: CAISKGGGYTF.

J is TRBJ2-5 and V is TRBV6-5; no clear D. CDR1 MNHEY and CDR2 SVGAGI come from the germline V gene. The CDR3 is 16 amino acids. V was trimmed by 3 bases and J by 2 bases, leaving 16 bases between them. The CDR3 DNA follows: TGTGCCAGCAGTTATTCTGTCGGGCGGATACAAGAGACCCAGTACTTC. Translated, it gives CASSYSVGRIQETQYF.

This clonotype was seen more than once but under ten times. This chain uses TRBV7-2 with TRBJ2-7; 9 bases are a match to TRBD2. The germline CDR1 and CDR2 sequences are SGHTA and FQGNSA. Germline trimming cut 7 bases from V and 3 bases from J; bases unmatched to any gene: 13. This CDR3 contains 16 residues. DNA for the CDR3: TGTGCCAGCACCCCCTTCTCCACTAGCGGGTACTACGAGCAGTACTTC. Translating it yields CASTPFSTSGYYEQYF. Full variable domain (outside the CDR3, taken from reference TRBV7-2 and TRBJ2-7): GAGVSQSPSNKVTEKGKDVELRCDPISGHTALYWYRQSLGQGLEFLIYFQGNSAPDKSGLPSDRFSAERTGGSVSTLTIQRTQQEDSAVYLCASTPFSTSGYYEQYFGPGTRLTVT.

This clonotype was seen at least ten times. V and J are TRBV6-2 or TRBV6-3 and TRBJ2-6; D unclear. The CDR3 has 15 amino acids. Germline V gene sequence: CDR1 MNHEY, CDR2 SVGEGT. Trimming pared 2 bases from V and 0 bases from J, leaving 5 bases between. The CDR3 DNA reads TGTGCCAGCAGTTACGGTGCCTCTGGGGCCAACGTCCTGACTTTC. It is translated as CASSYGASGANVLTF.

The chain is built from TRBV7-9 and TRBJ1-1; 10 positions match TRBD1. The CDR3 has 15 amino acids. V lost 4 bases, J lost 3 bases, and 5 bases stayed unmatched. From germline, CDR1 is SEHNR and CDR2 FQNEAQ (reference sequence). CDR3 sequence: CASSYRTGGDTEAFF. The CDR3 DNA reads TGTGCCAGCAGCTACCGGACAGGGGGGGACACTGAAGCTTTCTTT. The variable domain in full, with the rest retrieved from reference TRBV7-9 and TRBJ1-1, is DTGVSQNPRHKITKRGQNVTFRCDPISEHNRLYWYRQTLGQGPEFLTYFQNEAQLEKSRLLSDRFSAERPKGSFSTLEIQRTEQGDSAMYLCASSYRTGGDTEAFFGQGTRLTVV.

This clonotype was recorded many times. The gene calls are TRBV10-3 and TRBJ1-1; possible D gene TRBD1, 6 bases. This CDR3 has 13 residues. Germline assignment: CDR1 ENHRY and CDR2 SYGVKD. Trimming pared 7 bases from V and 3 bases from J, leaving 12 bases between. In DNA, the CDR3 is TGTGCCATCATGGGGGGCGGTCACACTGAAGCTTTCTTT. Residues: CAIMGGGHTEAFF.

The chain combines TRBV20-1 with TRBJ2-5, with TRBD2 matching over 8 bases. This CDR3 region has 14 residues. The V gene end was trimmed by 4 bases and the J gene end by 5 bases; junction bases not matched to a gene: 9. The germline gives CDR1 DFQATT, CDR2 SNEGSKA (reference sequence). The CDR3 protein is CSAMSREGHETQYF. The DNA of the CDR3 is TGCAGTGCTATGTCCCGGGAGGGCCACGAGACCCAGTACTTC.